This T cell receptor (beta chain) was captured in a study of cytomegalovirus exposure and HLA in healthy donors. V was clipped by 5 bases and J by 0 bases, with 11 bases between them. The germline CDR1 and CDR2 sequences are SEHNR and FQNEAQ (reference sequence). The CDR3 has 15 amino acids. PCR used 60 Vbeta primers and 13 Jbeta primers. Assay used: immunoSEQ multiplex PCR; TCRdb lists only in-frame clones, some missing. Here the sample table reports about 99,000 clones. This clonotype originated in a middle-aged man in good health and CMV-seronegative. Sequences were obtained from PBMCs. The gene calls are TRBV7-9 and TRBJ1-3, with D perhaps TRBD1 (5 bases). CDR3 region: CASSPLGGSGNTIYF. The CDR3 DNA reads TGTGCCAGCAGCCCTCTGGGGGGCTCTGGAAACACCATATATTTT.